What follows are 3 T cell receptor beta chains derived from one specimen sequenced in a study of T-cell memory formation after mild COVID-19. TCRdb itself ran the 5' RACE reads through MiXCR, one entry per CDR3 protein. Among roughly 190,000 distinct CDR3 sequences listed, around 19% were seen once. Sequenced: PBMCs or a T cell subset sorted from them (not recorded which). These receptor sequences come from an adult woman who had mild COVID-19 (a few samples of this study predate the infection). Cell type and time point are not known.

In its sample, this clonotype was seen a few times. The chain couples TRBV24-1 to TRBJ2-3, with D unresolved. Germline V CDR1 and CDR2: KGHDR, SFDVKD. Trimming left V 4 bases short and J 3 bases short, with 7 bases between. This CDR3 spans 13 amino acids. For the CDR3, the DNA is TGTGCCACCAGTGACCCGGGTACAGATACGCAGTATTTT. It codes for CATSDPGTDTQYF.

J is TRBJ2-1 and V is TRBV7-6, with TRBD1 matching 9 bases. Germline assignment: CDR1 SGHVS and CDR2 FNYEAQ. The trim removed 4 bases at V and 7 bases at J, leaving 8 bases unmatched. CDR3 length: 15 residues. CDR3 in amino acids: CASSSEGQGQNEQFF. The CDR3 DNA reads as TGTGCCAGCAGCTCCGAGGGACAGGGCCAGAATGAGCAGTTCTTC.

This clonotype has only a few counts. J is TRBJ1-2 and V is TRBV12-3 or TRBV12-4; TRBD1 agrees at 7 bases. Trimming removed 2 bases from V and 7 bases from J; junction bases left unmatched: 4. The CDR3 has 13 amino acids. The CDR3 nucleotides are TGTGCCAGCAGTTTAAGACAGGGAGGTGGCTACACCTTC. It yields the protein CASSLRQGGGYTF.